These 15 T cell receptor beta chains came from one sample sequenced in a study of blood T cell repertoires in COVID-19. The data were produced by immunoSEQ multiplex PCR, yet TCRdb's version contains in-frame clones alone and is incomplete. The sample holds more than 300,000 clones, 70% to 90% seen once. Sequencing was done on a sample of peripheral blood. The receptors derive from a man aged 18 to 35 who had recovered from COVID-19.

The rearrangement uses TRBV28 and TRBJ2-3; TRBD1 agrees at 8 bases. CDR1 MDHEN and CDR2 SYDVKM come from the germline V gene. Trimming at V came to 4 bases and at J to 0 bases, leaving 0 bases not matched to a gene. The CDR3 is made up of 14 amino acids. The CDR3 loop is CASSSGGSTDTQYF. The CDR3 DNA follows: TGTGCCAGCAGTTCAGGGGGCAGCACAGATACGCAGTATTTT.

The chain recombines TRBV6-5 with TRBJ1-1; D unresolved. This CDR3 contains 12 residues. Germline-derived CDR1 and CDR2 are MNHEY and SVGAGI. Trimming left V 4 bases short and J 5 bases short, with 8 bases between. The CDR3 region is CASSSTGTEAFF. Here the CDR3 DNA reads TGTGCCAGCAGTTCAACGGGGACTGAAGCTTTCTTT.

This clone was seen a handful of times. The V and J genes are TRBV6-5 and TRBJ1-1, with TRBD1 matching over 10 bases. This CDR3 is built from 13 residues. CDR1 is MNHEY and CDR2 is SVGAGI in the germline V gene. The V and J ends lost 2 bases and 7 bases, in that order; junction bases with no gene match: 1. CDR3 nucleotide sequence: TGTGCCAGCAGTTACGGACAGGGGGATGAAGCTTTCTTT. Residues: CASSYGQGDEAFF.

The chain is built from TRBV6-5 and TRBJ1-1; 8 nucleotides agree with TRBD1. The J segment lost 0 bases and the V segment lost 7 bases, leaving 7 bases of the junction unmatched. Germline CDR1 is MNHEY and CDR2 is SVGAGI. CDR3 length: 15 residues. CDR3 sequence (DNA): TGTGCCAGCAAGGGACAGGAACATTTGAACACTGAAGCTTTCTTT. It is translated as CASKGQEHLNTEAFF.

The chain has TRBV7-6 and TRBJ1-1; 8 nucleotides align to TRBD1. Trimming at V came to 1 base and at J to 9 bases, leaving 4 bases not matched to a gene. The CDR3 totals 13 residues. The germline V gene has CDR1 SGHVS and CDR2 FNYEAQ. CDR3 coding DNA: TGTGCCAGCAGCTTAGGGAGGGACAGGCAAGCTTTCTTT. This encodes CASSLGRDRQAFF.

V gene TRBV19 combines with J gene TRBJ1-2; 9 nucleotides line up with TRBD1. The J segment lost 3 bases and the V segment lost 5 bases, leaving 4 bases of the junction unmatched. CDR1 LNHDA and CDR2 SQIVND come from the germline V gene (reference sequence). The CDR3 contains 14 residues. Written as DNA, the CDR3 is TGTGCCAGTAGTCTGGACAGGGGAGACTATGGCTACACCTTC. Encoded protein: CASSLDRGDYGYTF.

The CDR3 loop is CASSYGQGNTEAFF. CDR3 nucleotides: TGTGCCAGCAGCTACGGACAGGGGAACACTGAAGCTTTCTTT. This sequence joins TRBV7-6 and TRBJ1-1; 8 bases match TRBD1. The CDR3 covers 14 residues. In germline, CDR1 is SGHVS, CDR2 FNYEAQ. With V trimmed by 4 bases and J by 1 base, 2 bases remained unmatched.

CDR3: CASSPVRYSNQPQHF. The CDR3, as DNA: TGTGCCAGCAGCCCCGTCCGGTATAGCAATCAGCCCCAGCATTTT. The rearrangement joins TRBV7-8 to TRBJ1-5; D is undetermined. Germline V gene data show CDR1 as SGHVS and CDR2 as FQNEAQ. With 5 bases removed from V and 0 bases from J, the gap between germline ends came to 11 bases. The CDR3 runs 15 residues.

This chain joins TRBV30 and TRBJ1-1, with D tentatively TRBD1 (5 bases). Trimming stripped 0 bases from V and 10 bases from J, with 12 bases between. The germline gives CDR1 GTSNPN, CDR2 SVGIG (reference sequence). The CDR3 covers 12 residues. The CDR3 nucleotides are TGTGCCTGGAGTGTCTTGACAGACGCAGCTTTCTTT. It encodes CAWSVLTDAAFF.

The chain couples TRBV12-2 to TRBJ1-2; the tabulated D call, TRBD1, remains unverified against the DNA. TRBV12-2 is a documented pseudogene. This CDR3 is built from 15 residues. The CDR3 DNA sequence: TGTGCAAGTCGCTTAGCCCGTACAGCCAACTATGGCTACACCTTC. Translated, it gives CASRLARTANYGYTF.

Concerning this clone itself: Because it lacks the conserved phenylalanine or tryptophan at the end, this CDR3 is likely a read error. The DNA is left out, because the CDR3 cannot be placed on it with certainty; the CDR3 is given as TCRdb lists it. J is TRBJ1-1 and V is TRBV15; no check of the table's D call, TRBD1, against the DNA was made. Germline V gives CDR1 LNHNV, CDR2 YYDKDF (reference sequence). With termini counted, the CDR3 has 14 amino acids. The CDR3 protein is CATSRDGAADRPDI.

The chain is built from TRBV14 and TRBJ2-7; 7 bases fit TRBD2. With 4 bases clipped from V and 7 bases from J, the junction kept 13 bases outside the gene matches. CDR3 length: 15 amino acids. Looked up from germline, CDR1 is SGHDN and CDR2 is FVKESK. CDR3 sequence reads: CASSRSGTTHGEQYF. In DNA, the CDR3 is TGTGCCAGCAGCCGCTCCGGGACTACCCACGGGGAGCAGTACTTC.

This chain connects TRBV7-2 to TRBJ2-1; D is possibly TRBD2 (6 bases). V was shortened by 8 bases and J by 0 bases, with 23 bases between the two germline ends. The CDR3 length is 18 residues. Looked up from germline, CDR1 is SGHTA and CDR2 is FQGNSA. For the CDR3, the DNA is TGTGCCAGCGGGGCGGGGTCCCGCACAGTAAGCTCCTACAATGAGCAGTTCTTC. This gives the protein CASGAGSRTVSSYNEQFF.

This chain uses TRBV9 with TRBJ2-7; tentatively, D is TRBD2 (5 bases). Trimming shortened V by 2 bases and J by 9 bases, and 15 bases separated the two germline ends. Germline CDR1 SGDLS, CDR2 YYNGEE. This CDR3 has 13 amino acids. The CDR3 sequence: CASSVGQDAGQYF. The CDR3 bases are TGTGCCAGCAGCGTGGGCCAGGACGCGGGGCAGTACTTC. The full variable domain, rest sourced from reference TRBV9 and TRBJ2-7, is DSGVTQTPKHLITATGQRVTLRCSPRSGDLSVYWYQQSLDQGLQFLIQYYNGEERAKGNILERFSAQQFPDLHSELNLSSLELGDSALYFCASSVGQDAGQYFGPGTRLTVT.

The chain carries TRBV29-1 and TRBJ2-7, with 9 bases aligning to TRBD1. With 6 bases clipped from V and 3 bases from J, the junction kept 6 bases outside the gene matches. The CDR3 extends over 13 amino acids. The germline V gene encodes CDR1 SQVTM and CDR2 ANQGSEA. DNA for the CDR3: TGCAGCGTGGCGGGACAGGGACGCTACGAGCAGTACTTC. Its translation: CSVAGQGRYEQYF.